This T cell receptor beta chain was identified in a study of patients and donors after allogeneic stem cell transplantation (dated by TCRdb to about 2020). The CDR3 starts with the cysteine, ends with the phenylalanine, and has 13 residues. Just CDR3 DNA is preserved here, 39 bases in frame from base 1. The V end loses 3 bases and the J end loses 7 bases, and a stretch of 10 bases separates them. Only a few counts were recorded for this clonotype. It has no known antigen specificity. Nothing much larger sits one base from this clone, and base qualities are not available. Receptor amplification or capture employed RT-PCR. Instrument used: NextSeq 550. In TCRdb, the public reads were trimmed at Q25 with fastp and aligned with MiXCR, with productive beta chains retained. A single entry per CDR3 protein holds the most common genes and DNA from its merged rows. The sample table shows about a million distinct CDR3 sequences, and about 20% are seen once. 6% of the sample is held by the ten biggest clonotypes.

The sample comprised blood, either unsorted or a sorted T cell fraction (not recorded which). The clonotype was recovered from a human donor who was either an allogeneic HSCT recipient or a stem cell or donor lymphocyte infusion donor (not recorded which). It is not recorded whose cells these are; they may come from a transplant donor. Recombination connected TRBV12-3 or TRBV12-4 to TRBJ1-3; confidence is insufficient to name the D gene. The CDR3 loop reads CASSFVVGNTIYF. The nucleotides read TGTGCCAGCAGTTTTGTGGTTGGGAACACCATATATTTT.